This T cell receptor (beta chain) was retrieved from a study of blood T cell repertoires in COVID-19 (dated by TCRdb to 2020 to 2022). Background for the entire study: The collaborator samples originated in the United States, Italy and Spain and spanned the acute and convalescent phases of COVID-19. The prospective study material was composed of cDNA or gDNA derived from T cells, B-cell-depleted T cells, or PBMCs. Deeply sampled blood TCRbeta repertoires from subjects exposed to, actively infected with, or recovered from COVID-19 were included in the dataset. The repertoires were released in a freely available public database meant as a resource for research on the immune response to SARS-CoV-2. The samples were drawn from two sources: the first 160 participants of the ongoing ImmuneRACE study, and over 1,000 subjects contributed by 6 global collaborators. The sample metadata nearly always contained a de-identified subject ID, COVID-19 status, age in years and sex. Where available, HLA class I and class II types were obtained from metadata supplied by the sample provider rather than from assay-based typing.

Points the paper makes about the study in general: How much clinical and demographic metadata was included differed by source and by participant, and the metadata was provided uncurated.

TCRbeta CDR3 regions were amplified from genomic DNA using the immunoSEQ Assay, a bias-controlled multiplex PCR. On the authors' methods: Within the assay, amplification of reference gene primers was used to estimate how many nucleated cells each sample contained. Sequence reads were collapsed and filtered to measure the absolute abundance of every unique TCRbeta CDR3 rearrangement. Productive Simpson clonality was computed per sample as the square root of Simpson's diversity index over productive rearrangements. TCRdb retrieved this table from immuneACCESS and kept in-frame rearrangements only. Not all clones are present; in checked studies, unresolved V genes account for under half, and no reason is known for the remainder. That table is the source of V, J and clone size, and D and trimming were worked out from the DNA. In all, the sample holds roughly 350,000 clones, and around nine tenths of those were seen once. The ten biggest clones cover more than 5.5% of the sample.

In Seattle, one collaborating source enrolled patients while the infection was active and tracked those patients longitudinally over the course of disease. Whole blood was collected in K2EDTA tubes by collaborating institutions according to the institutions' own protocols. For TCRbeta analysis, collaborators shipped samples as frozen whole blood, isolated PBMCs, or DNA extracted from either of those sample types. From its cysteine to its phenylalanine, the CDR3 spans 15 amino acids. This entry keeps only the CDR3 DNA: 45 bases, framed from base 1. V is pruned by 0 bases and J by 5 bases, leaving 4 bases of the junction without a gene match. CDR1 LGHDT and CDR2 YNNKEL are derived from the germline V gene (reference sequence). To note about this clone: Its antigen remains unidentified. No base quality values were provided; no much bigger clone lies one nucleotide off.

The origin of this receptor is a woman aged 70-85 years with COVID-19, enrolled during active disease. This sequence uses TRBV3-1 (or the pseudogene TRBV3-2) and TRBJ2-3; TRBD2 aligns with 8 central bases. Sequencing input: peripheral blood. The CDR3 loop reads CASSQDGLAEDTQYF. The DNA sequence is given as TGTGCCAGCAGCCAAGATGGACTAGCTGAAGATACGCAGTATTTT.